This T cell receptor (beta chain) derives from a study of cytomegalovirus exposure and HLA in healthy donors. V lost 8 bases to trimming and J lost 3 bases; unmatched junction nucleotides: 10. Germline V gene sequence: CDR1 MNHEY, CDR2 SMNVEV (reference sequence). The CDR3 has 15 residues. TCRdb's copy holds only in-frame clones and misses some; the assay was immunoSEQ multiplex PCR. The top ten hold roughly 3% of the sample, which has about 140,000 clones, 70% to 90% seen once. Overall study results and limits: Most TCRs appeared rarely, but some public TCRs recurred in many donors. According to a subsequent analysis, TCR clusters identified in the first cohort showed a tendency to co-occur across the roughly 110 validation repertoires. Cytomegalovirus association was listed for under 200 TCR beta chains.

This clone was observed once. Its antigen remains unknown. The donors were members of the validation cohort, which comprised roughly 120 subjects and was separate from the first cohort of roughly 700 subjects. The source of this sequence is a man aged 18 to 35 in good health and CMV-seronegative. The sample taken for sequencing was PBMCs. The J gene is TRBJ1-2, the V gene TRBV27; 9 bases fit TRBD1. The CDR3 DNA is TGTGCCAGCGGCCCACCGGGACAGGGACACTATGGCTACACCTTC. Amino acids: CASGPPGQGHYGYTF.